Below, 2 T cell receptor beta chains from the same sample are listed, as sequenced in a study of T cells in localized non-small cell lung cancer. Sequenced by immunoSEQ multiplex PCR; TCRdb stores in-frame clones only, minus some. The table shows 40,000 or so clones, with more than 75% occurring only once. This sample comprised peripheral blood, obtained before any cancer treatment. Every receptor here comes from a man aged 40 to 70 with stage I lung adenocarcinoma.

The chain couples TRBV27 to TRBJ2-1; D perhaps matches TRBD1 (5 bases). CDR1 is MNHEY and CDR2 is SMNVEV in the germline V gene (reference sequence). Trimming stripped 2 bases from V and 4 bases from J, with 6 bases between. The CDR3 has 13 amino acids. CDR3 amino acids: CASSLDSYNEQFF. In nucleotides, the CDR3 is TGTGCCAGCAGTTTAGACAGTTACAATGAGCAGTTCTTC.

This clone was seen just once. The chain has TRBV5-1 and TRBJ1-2; 7 bases map to TRBD1. The junction had 11 bases not matched to a gene; V was cut back by 2 bases and J by 1 base. Germline-derived CDR1 and CDR2 are SGHRS and YFSETQ. The CDR3 has 17 residues. For the CDR3, the DNA is TGCGCCAGCAGCTTCGTCCAGGGGGGGAACATTAACTATGGCTACACCTTC. Translation gives CASSFVQGGNINYGYTF.